This T cell receptor (beta chain) was identified in a study of prognosis after radiotherapy for stage I lung cancer. Template was genomic DNA; TCR beta CDR3 amplified in two multiplex PCR rounds. Every TRBV and TRBJ gene had its own specific primer in first-round PCR. TCRdb processed the multiplex PCR reads anew with MiXCR; each CDR3 protein has one entry. This sample has 8,500 to 13,000 distinct CDR3 sequences; roughly 51% occur once, and the top ten carry 7% to 8%. Deletions cut 5 bases from V and 2 bases from J, with 10 bases between. Germline-derived CDR1 and CDR2 are MNHNS and SASEGT. The CDR3 has 14 amino acids.

Specimen: PBMCs, collected before or after stereotactic body radiation therapy (not recorded which). The chain couples TRBV6-1 to TRBJ2-1; D uncertain. The TCR was taken from a donor aged 50 or older with non-small cell lung cancer. The CDR3 coding sequence is TGTGCCAGCAGTCAGCTGGAAGCCTACAATGAGCAGTTCTTC. Its translation is CASSQLEAYNEQFF.